This T cell receptor beta chain was documented in a study of human T cells and chemical hapten exposure. The wider study: Sensitization applied 2% DPC to approximately 2 cm by approximately 2 cm of upper inner arm skin. Predominantly women, the patients had alopecia areata, totalis or universalis. Whole-study results and caveats: Significantly more large CDR3 similarity clusters arose among expanded TCRs than among controls.

Only a few counts were recorded for this clonotype. Its cognate antigen is unknown. Specified time point: pre-sensitization, week 0. Treatment defined: therapeutic diphenylcyclopropenone sensitization with weekly scalp DPC. In the study's own analysis: Across samples, TCR counts had a median of roughly 97,000 and ranged from roughly 23,224 to 690,600. TCRdb re-derived calls from the RACE reads in MiXCR, one entry per CDR3 protein. In this record, the V and J calls reflect TCRdb's handling and not the investigators' own analysis. This sample has roughly 40,000 distinct CDR3 sequences, with around 11% found just once. There are 13 residues in the CDR3. V lost 2 bases to trimming and J lost 6 bases, with 9 bases between them. Germline assignment: CDR1 MNHEY and CDR2 SVGEGT.

The V and J genes are TRBV6-2 or TRBV6-3 and TRBJ2-3; D unclear. Sequenced material: whole blood, taken in connection with sensitization to the hapten diphenylcyclopropenone (DPC). The sequence was collected from a woman in her twenties or thirties with alopecia areata. Some clones in this sample may be carry-over from other donors' samples. CDR3 nucleotide sequence: TGTGCCAGCAGTTACATAAGGGCTGATACGCAGTATTTT. This codes for CASSYIRADTQYF.